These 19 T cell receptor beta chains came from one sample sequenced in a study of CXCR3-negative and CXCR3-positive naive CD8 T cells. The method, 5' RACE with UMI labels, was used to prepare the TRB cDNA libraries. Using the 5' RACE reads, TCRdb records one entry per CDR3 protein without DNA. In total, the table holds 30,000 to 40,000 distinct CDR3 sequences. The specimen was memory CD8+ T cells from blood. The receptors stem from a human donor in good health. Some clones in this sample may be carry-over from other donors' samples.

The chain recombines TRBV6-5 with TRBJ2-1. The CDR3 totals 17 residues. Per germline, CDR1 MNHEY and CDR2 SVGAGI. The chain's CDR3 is CASSILGSRSPYNEQFF.

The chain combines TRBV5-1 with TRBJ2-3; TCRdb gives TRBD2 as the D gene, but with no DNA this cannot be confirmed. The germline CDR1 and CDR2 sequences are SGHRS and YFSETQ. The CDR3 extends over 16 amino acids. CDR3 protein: CASSLAGGGNTDTQYF.

The CDR3 here is CSVASGTSVNEQFF. The chain combines TRBV29-1 with TRBJ2-1; TCRdb outputs TRBD2, but without DNA this stays unchecked. The CDR3 contains 14 residues. CDR1 and CDR2 from the germline V gene are SQVTM and ANQGSEA.

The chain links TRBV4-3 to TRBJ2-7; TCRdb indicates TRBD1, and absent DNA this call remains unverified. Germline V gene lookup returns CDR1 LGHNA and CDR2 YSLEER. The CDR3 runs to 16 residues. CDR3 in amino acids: CASSQDYGDNAYEQYF.

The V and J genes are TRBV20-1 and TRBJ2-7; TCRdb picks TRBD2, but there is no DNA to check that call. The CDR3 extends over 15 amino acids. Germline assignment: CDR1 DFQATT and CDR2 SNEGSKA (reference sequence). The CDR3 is CSARDLEGANYEQYF.

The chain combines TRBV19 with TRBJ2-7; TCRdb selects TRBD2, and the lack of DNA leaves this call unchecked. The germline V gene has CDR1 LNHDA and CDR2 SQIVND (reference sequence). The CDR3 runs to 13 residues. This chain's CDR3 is CASSAAGGYEQYF.

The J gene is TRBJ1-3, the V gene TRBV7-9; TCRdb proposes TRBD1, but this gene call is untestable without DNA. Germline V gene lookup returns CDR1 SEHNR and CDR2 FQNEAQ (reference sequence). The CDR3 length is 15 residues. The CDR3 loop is CASRGPGSSGNTIYF.

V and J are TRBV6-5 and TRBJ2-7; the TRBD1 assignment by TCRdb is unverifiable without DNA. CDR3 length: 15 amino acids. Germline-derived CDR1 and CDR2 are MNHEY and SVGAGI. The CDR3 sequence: CASSYYGSGGAEQYF.

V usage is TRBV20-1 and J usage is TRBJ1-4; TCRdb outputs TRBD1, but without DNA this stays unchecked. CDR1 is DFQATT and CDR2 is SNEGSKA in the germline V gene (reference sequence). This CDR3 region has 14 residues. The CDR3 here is CSARGGGPNEKLFF.

The CDR3 sequence: CASSPSPATTGELFF. The genes are TRBV6-4 and TRBJ2-2; TCRdb reports TRBD2, a call that lacks DNA to check it against. CDR3 length equals 15 residues. Germline V gene sequence: CDR1 MRHNA, CDR2 SNTAGT.

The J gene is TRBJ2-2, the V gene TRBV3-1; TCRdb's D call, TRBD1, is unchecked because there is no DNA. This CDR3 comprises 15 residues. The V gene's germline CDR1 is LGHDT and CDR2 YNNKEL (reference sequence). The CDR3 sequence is CASSQEGPNTGELFF.

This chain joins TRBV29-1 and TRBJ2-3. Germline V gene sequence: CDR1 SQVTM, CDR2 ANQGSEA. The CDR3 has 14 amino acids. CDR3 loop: CSVVSTQTQITQYF.

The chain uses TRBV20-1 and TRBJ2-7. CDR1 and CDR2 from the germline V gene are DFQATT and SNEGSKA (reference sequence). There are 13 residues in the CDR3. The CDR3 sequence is CSARGRLNYEQYF.

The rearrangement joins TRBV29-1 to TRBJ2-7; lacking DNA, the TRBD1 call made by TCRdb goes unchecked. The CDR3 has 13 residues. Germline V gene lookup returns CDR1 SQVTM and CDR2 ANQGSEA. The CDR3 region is CSAEAGVPYEQYF.

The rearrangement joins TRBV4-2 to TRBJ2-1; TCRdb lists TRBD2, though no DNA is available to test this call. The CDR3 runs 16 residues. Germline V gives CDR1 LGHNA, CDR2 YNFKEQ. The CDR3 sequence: CASSQEASGGYNEQFF.

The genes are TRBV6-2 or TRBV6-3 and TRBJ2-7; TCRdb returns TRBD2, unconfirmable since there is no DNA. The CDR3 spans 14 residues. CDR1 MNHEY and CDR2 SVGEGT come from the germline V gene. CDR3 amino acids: CASSTPGPAREQYF.

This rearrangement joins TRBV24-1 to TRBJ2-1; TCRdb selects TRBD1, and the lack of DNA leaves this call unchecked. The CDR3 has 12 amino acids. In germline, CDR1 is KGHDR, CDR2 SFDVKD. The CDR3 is CATSDRGTVGFF.

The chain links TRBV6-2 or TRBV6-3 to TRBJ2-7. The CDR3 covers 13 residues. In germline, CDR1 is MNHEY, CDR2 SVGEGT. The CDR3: CASGYRVPYEQYF.

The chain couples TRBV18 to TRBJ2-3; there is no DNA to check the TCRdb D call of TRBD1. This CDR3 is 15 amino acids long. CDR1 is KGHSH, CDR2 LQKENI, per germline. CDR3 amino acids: CASSPPDRGPDTQYF.